These 22 T cell receptor beta chains originate from one sample sequenced in a study of cytomegalovirus exposure and HLA in healthy donors. Amplification used 60 Vbeta primers and 13 Jbeta primers. Produced via immunoSEQ multiplex PCR; TCRdb's table is partial and in-frame only. The data contain 80,000 to 100,000 clones, under 80% of them singletons. Sequenced input: PBMCs. Every receptor here comes from a man between 25 and 39 years old in good health and CMV-seropositive.

This chain joins TRBV30 and TRBJ2-6; no firm D call. This CDR3 is 14 amino acids long. Germline V lookup: CDR1 GTSNPN, CDR2 SVGIG (reference sequence). Trimming cost V 4 bases and J 0 bases, with 7 bases left between them. CDR3: CAWTLDSGANVLTF. Here the CDR3 DNA reads TGTGCCTGGACACTCGACTCTGGGGCCAACGTCCTGACTTTC.

This clone was found a few times. The chain links TRBV5-4 to TRBJ2-7; TRBD2 matches at 10 bases. CDR1 is SGHNT and CDR2 is YYREEE in the germline V gene (reference sequence). J lost 7 bases, V lost 4 bases, and 14 bases had no gene match. The CDR3 spans 16 residues. The CDR3 coding sequence is TGTGCCAGCAGCCAGAGGACTAGCGGAGTGGTAGGGGAGCAGTACTTC. The encoded protein is CASSQRTSGVVGEQYF.

The CDR3 sequence: CSVMRGLNTEAFF. The DNA for the CDR3 is TGCAGCGTCATGCGGGGCCTGAACACTGAAGCTTTCTTT. The chain uses TRBV29-1 and TRBJ1-1; TRBD1 is a possible D gene (5 bases). V lost 6 bases and J 0 bases, leaving 11 bases between the germline ends. The germline V gene has CDR1 SQVTM and CDR2 ANQGSEA. CDR3 length equals 13 residues.

CDR3 amino acids: CASSPLGGQTETQYF. CDR3 DNA sequence: TGTGCCAGCAGCCCGTTAGGGGGTCAGACTGAGACCCAGTACTTC. V is TRBV7-2 and J is TRBJ2-5; D possibly corresponds to TRBD1 (6 bases). The germline gives CDR1 SGHTA, CDR2 FQGNSA. The germline V and J ends were trimmed by 5 bases and 5 bases, with 18 bases remaining between them. This CDR3 has 15 residues.

This chain uses TRBV7-8 with TRBJ2-5, with D possibly TRBD1 on 6 matching bases. This CDR3 has 14 residues. Looked up from germline, CDR1 is SGHVS and CDR2 is FQNEAQ. V gave up 4 bases and J gave up 0 bases, with 9 bases separating them. CDR3 nucleotides: TGTGCCAGCAGCTATACAGGGAACCAAGAGACCCAGTACTTC. This codes for CASSYTGNQETQYF.

V usage is TRBV7-8 and J usage is TRBJ2-2, with 12 positions matching TRBD2. V lost 4 bases and J lost 7; bases outside the gene matches: 4. CDR1 is SGHVS and CDR2 is FQNEAQ in the germline V gene. This CDR3 spans 15 amino acids. The CDR3 DNA reads TGTGCCAGCAGCTCTAGCGGGGGGGCCAGCGGGGAGCTGTTTTTT. Translated: CASSSSGGASGELFF.

Comment on this clone: One junction end disagrees with the germline gene, perhaps due to a read error. This chain connects TRBV6-5 to TRBJ2-7; TRBD2 might be the D (6 bases). Germline values: CDR1 MNHEY, CDR2 SVGAGI. The CDR3 is made up of 10 amino acids. CDR3: CASSQSGPGF. The DNA for the CDR3 is TGTGCCAGCAGCCAAAGCGGGCCAGGGTTC.

The V and J genes are TRBV4-1 and TRBJ1-2; tentative D call: TRBD1 (6 bases). This CDR3 has 18 amino acids. V was cut by 2 bases and J by 4 bases, with 23 bases left in between. Germline CDR1 MGHRA, CDR2 YSYEKL. This chain's CDR3 is CASSQKANRQATTYGYTF. The CDR3 DNA reads as TGCGCCAGCAGCCAAAAAGCTAATAGACAGGCGACGACCTATGGCTACACCTTC.

V gene TRBV7-2 combines with J gene TRBJ1-1; D is uncertain. V gave up 0 bases and J gave up 6 bases, with 8 bases separating them. Germline V CDR1 and CDR2: SGHTA, FQGNSA. This CDR3 comprises 13 residues. CDR3 in amino acids: CASSLAPSSEAFF. The CDR3 DNA sequence: TGTGCCAGCAGCTTAGCCCCAAGCTCTGAAGCTTTCTTT. Together with reference TRBV7-2 and TRBJ1-1, the CDR3 gives the full variable domain: GAGVSQSPSNKVTEKGKDVELRCDPISGHTALYWYRQSLGQGLEFLIYFQGNSAPDKSGLPSDRFSAERTGGSVSTLTIQRTQQEDSAVYLCASSLAPSSEAFFGQGTRLTVV.

The rearrangement uses TRBV7-3 and TRBJ1-2, with D possibly being TRBD1 (5 bases). Germline V lookup: CDR1 SGHTA, CDR2 FQGTGA. Trimming pared 9 bases from V and 2 bases from J, leaving 13 bases between. The CDR3 runs 13 residues. The CDR3 DNA reads as TGTGCCAGTTCGCAGGGAGGAAACTATGGCTACACCTTC. It specifies CASSQGGNYGYTF.

The chain employs TRBV5-6 and TRBJ2-7; 9 positions match TRBD2. The V gene end was trimmed by 2 bases and the J gene end by 3 bases; junction bases not matched to a gene: 3. Germline CDR1 reads SGHDT; CDR2 reads YYEEEE. The CDR3 length is 14 residues. CDR3 sequence (DNA): TGTGCCAGCAGCTTTCTAGCGGGAAGCTACGAGCAGTACTTC. It encodes CASSFLAGSYEQYF.

Turning to this clone: Other DNA sequences within the sample encode an identical CDR3. V and J are TRBV19 and TRBJ1-5, with D possibly TRBD1 on 6 matching bases. Germline CDR1 is LNHDA and CDR2 is SQIVND (reference sequence). Trimming removed 5 bases from V and 1 base from J, with 9 bases in between. The length of the CDR3 is 14 residues. The CDR3 nucleotides read TGTGCCAGTAGTCCTACAGGGAGCAATCAGCCCCAGCATTTT. Encoded protein: CASSPTGSNQPQHF.

This clone was detected a few times. The chain employs TRBV6-6 and TRBJ2-5; D unclear. The germline V and J ends were trimmed by 5 bases and 5 bases, with 12 bases remaining between them. The germline V gene encodes CDR1 MNHNY and CDR2 SVGAGI (reference sequence). The CDR3 totals 13 residues. The CDR3 is CASSLLDRETQYF. CDR3 nucleotides: TGTGCCAGCAGTCTCCTAGACCGCGAGACCCAGTACTTC.

This rearrangement joins TRBV5-1 to TRBJ2-2; D gene unclear. The length of the CDR3 is 14 residues. The V and J ends lost 1 base and 8 bases respectively, with 12 bases between them. Looked up from germline, CDR1 is SGHRS and CDR2 is YFSETQ. CDR3 sequence: CASSLTPQVGELFF. CDR3 sequence (DNA): TGCGCCAGCAGCTTGACCCCGCAGGTAGGGGAGCTGTTTTTT.

V usage is TRBV6-1 and J usage is TRBJ1-2; the D gene is possibly TRBD1 (5 bases). Germline CDR1 and CDR2: MNHNS and SASEGT. This CDR3 has 13 residues. Trimming pared 1 base from V and 7 bases from J, leaving 10 bases between. The CDR3 region has the DNA TGTGCCAGCAGTGAAGAGTTGGGGGGTGGCTACACCTTC. Its protein is CASSEELGGGYTF.

The chain links TRBV28 to TRBJ1-2; 10 nucleotides match TRBD1. The CDR3 is made up of 13 amino acids. Germline CDR1 MDHEN, CDR2 SYDVKM. V was clipped by 4 bases and J by 13 bases; unmatched bases: 9. The CDR3 nucleotides read TGTGCCAGCAGTTCTCCCTCGGGACAGGGGTGCACCTTC. This translates into CASSSPSGQGCTF.

The genes are TRBV4-3 and TRBJ2-7; 8 bases map to TRBD2. From germline, CDR1 is LGHNA and CDR2 YSLEER. This CDR3 region has 16 residues. J was trimmed by 2 bases and V by 0 bases; bases with no gene match: 6. The CDR3 DNA reads TGCGCCAGCAGCCAAGACCGGACTAGCATGGCCTACGAGCAGTACTTC. Its translation: CASSQDRTSMAYEQYF.

This clone was counted between two and nine times. The chain couples TRBV4-3 to TRBJ2-1; D ambiguous. Germline V CDR1 and CDR2: LGHNA, YSLEER. This CDR3 has 15 residues. The V and J ends lost 0 bases and 4 bases respectively, with 10 bases between them. The CDR3 region is CASSQDRLVYNEQFF. The CDR3 coding sequence is TGCGCCAGCAGCCAAGATCGTCTAGTTTACAATGAGCAGTTCTTC.

V gene TRBV4-2 combines with J gene TRBJ2-7; 8 nucleotides align to TRBD2. This CDR3 has 15 amino acids. Germline V gene sequence: CDR1 LGHNA, CDR2 YNFKEQ. The V and J ends lost 4 bases and 7 bases, in that order; junction bases with no gene match: 12. CDR3 nucleotides: TGTGCCAGCAGCCTTCGGACTAGCCCGTCTGTGGAGCAGTACTTC. Amino acid sequence: CASSLRTSPSVEQYF.

Points on this clone: The junction differs from germline at one of its ends, possibly a read error. The chain uses TRBV6-5 and TRBJ1-2, with 7 bases lining up with TRBD1. This CDR3 is 14 amino acids long. The germline V gene has CDR1 MNHEY and CDR2 SVGAGI. The CDR3 sequence: CASSTPAGGGGYPF. CDR3 nucleotides: TGTGCCAGCAGTACCCCGGCAGGGGGTGGAGGCTACCCCTTC.

A few counts support this clone. The chain employs TRBV6-4 and TRBJ2-1, with TRBD1 matching over 9 bases. This CDR3 comprises 16 residues. Germline values: CDR1 MRHNA, CDR2 SNTAGT. The junction had 6 bases not matched to a gene; V was cut back by 0 bases and J by 6 bases. CDR3 region: CASSDSPGQGTNEQFF. The CDR3 bases are TGTGCCAGCAGTGACTCACCGGGACAGGGTACCAATGAGCAGTTCTTC.

V usage is TRBV10-1 and J usage is TRBJ1-6; TRBD1 might be the D (5 bases). Trimming pared 0 bases from V and 7 bases from J, leaving 10 bases between. The CDR3 consists of 15 residues. The germline gives CDR1 WNHNN, CDR2 SYGVQD (reference sequence). The CDR3 bases are TGCGCCAGCAGTGAGTCGAGGGGAGGCAATTCACCCCTCCACTTT. It is translated as CASSESRGGNSPLHF.